The rows below give T cell receptor beta chains drawn from one sample of a study of T cell repertoires in cytomegalovirus infection. TCRdb re-called the reads with MiXCR, one entry per CDR3 protein. This sample has around 240,000 distinct CDR3 sequences, with approximately 22% found just once. Sequenced: CD8+ T cells from PBMCs. The receptors here all came from a human donor in good health (CMV status not recorded). Some clones in this sample may be carry-over from other donors' samples. The CDR3 runs from the conserved cysteine through the conserved F or W. A D gene is named only where the DNA matches it firmly. Clone size is stated in some rows and not others, as once, few, many or a class when expanded.

size,V,J,D,DNA,CDR3
few,TRBV6-2/TRBV6-3,TRBJ1-2,NA,TGTGCCAGCACCGGAGACATTAATGGCTACACCTTC,CASTGDINGYTF
many,TRBV4-1,TRBJ2-2,TRBD1,TGCGCCAGCAGCACGGGACAGGGTGGCACCGGGGAGCTGTTTTTT,CASSTGQGGTGELFF
few,TRBV10-3,TRBJ2-7,NA,TGTGCCATCAGTGAGGGGGACACCACCTACGAGCAGTACTTC,CAISEGDTTYEQYF
NA,TRBV11-1,TRBJ2-1,NA,TGTGCCAGCAGCCACATGGGCGTGGATGAGCAGTTCTTC,CASSHMGVDEQFF
NA,TRBV7-4,TRBJ1-1,NA,TGTGCCAGCAGCTTAGCCGGTAATGAAGCTTTCTTT,CASSLAGNEAFF
few,TRBV2,TRBJ1-2,NA,TGTGCCAGCAGTGACACCGGACTAAGGGATGGCTACACCTTC,CASSDTGLRDGYTF
NA,TRBV19,TRBJ1-6,NA,TGTGCCAGTAGTCCAGATCCTGGGGATTCACCCCTCCACTTT,CASSPDPGDSPLHF
NA,TRBV12-3/TRBV12-4,TRBJ2-7,NA,TGTGCCTCCCGGGGGGCCGACTACGAGCAGTACTTC,CASRGADYEQYF
few,TRBV2,TRBJ2-1,TRBD2,TGTGCCAGCAGTGAAAATAGCGGGGGGGATAGTGAGCAGTTCTTC,CASSENSGGDSEQFF
few,TRBV2,TRBJ1-2,NA,TGTGCCAGCCCTATCTACACGGATGGCTACACCTTC,CASPIYTDGYTF
NA,TRBV29-1,TRBJ1-2,NA,TGCAGCGTTGCAGGACCTACTAACTATGGCTACACCTTC,CSVAGPTNYGYTF
NA,TRBV7-2,TRBJ2-1,TRBD1,TGTGCCAGCAGCTCTCCCGGGACAGCGTACCTTGAGCAGTTCTTC,CASSSPGTAYLEQFF
few,TRBV6-5,TRBJ2-1,TRBD2,TGTGCCAGCAGTTACGCCGCGACTAGCGGGGAGCTCTTCTTC,CASSYAATSGELFF
few,TRBV6-5,TRBJ2-1,TRBD2,TGTGCCAGCACCCCGGGTGTGGCTAGCGGGGGGGCAGAGCAGTTCTTC,CASTPGVASGGAEQFF
few,TRBV19,TRBJ2-7,NA,TGTGCCAGTAGCTCGGCGGGGACCTACGAGCAGTACTTC,CASSSAGTYEQYF
few,TRBV5-1,TRBJ2-7,NA,TGCGCCAGCAGCTTCAGGGATAGAACCTACGAGCAGTACTTC,CASSFRDRTYEQYF
few,TRBV20-1,TRBJ1-1,NA,TGCAGTGCTAGAGGCCCCGGGGGAGGCACTGAAGCTTTCTTT,CSARGPGGGTEAFF
many,TRBV4-1,TRBJ2-4,NA,TGCGCCAGCAGCCAATCCCCGTCCTCCAATCCCAAAAACATTCAGTACTTC,CASSQSPSSNPKNIQYF